The 30 T cell receptor beta chains presented below share a single source sample, sequenced in a study of breast tumors, draining lymph nodes, adjacent tissues. TCRdb called the multiplex PCR reads again in MiXCR, with one record for every CDR3 protein. The sample lists about 35,000 distinct CDR3 sequences, roughly 36% occurring once. Sequencing was carried out using breast tumor tissue. The receptors stem from a female donor with breast cancer. Some clones in this sample may be carry-over from other donors' samples.

This clonotype appeared a few times. This chain joins TRBV12-3 or TRBV12-4 and TRBJ1-5; D not resolved. V shed 3 bases and J shed 3 bases, with 12 bases lying between them. The CDR3 is 15 amino acids. The DNA for the CDR3 is TGTGCCAGCAGTTTGGGTGGGCAGACCAATCAGCCCCAGCATTTT. This codes for CASSLGGQTNQPQHF.

This clonotype is a singleton in its sample. A much larger clone lies one base from this, so it may be a read error. The chain uses TRBV3-1 and TRBJ2-7; possibly TRBD1 for D (6 bases). The length of the CDR3 is 14 residues. Germline CDR1 LGHDT, CDR2 YNNKEL (reference sequence). In DNA, the CDR3 is TGTGCCGGCAGCCAAGTGGCAGGGGAAGGCGAGCAGTACTTC. As protein: CAGSQVAGEGEQYF.

In the case of this clonotype: The junction differs from germline at one of its ends, possibly a read error. The chain recombines TRBV6-2 or TRBV6-3 with TRBJ2-5; no definite D call. Per the germline V gene, CDR1 is MNHEY and CDR2 is SVGEGT. This CDR3 spans 13 amino acids. The CDR3 region has the DNA TGTGCCTGCAGTGAGGATACGCAAGAGACCCAGTACTTC. It translates to CACSEDTQETQYF.

On this clonotype itself: A much larger clone lies a single base off, so this may be a read error. The conserved phenylalanine or tryptophan normally closing the CDR3 is absent here, so this likely arose from a read error. The V and J genes are TRBV30 and TRBJ2-7, with 9 nucleotides matching TRBD1. The CDR3 is made up of 13 amino acids. Germline CDR1 GTSNPN, CDR2 SVGIG (reference sequence). J gave up 2 bases and V 8 bases, and 7 bases lay outside the gene matches. The CDR3 region has the DNA TGTGCCGTCGACAGGGGGTCCACCTACGAGCAGTACTCC. Translation gives CAVDRGSTYEQYS.

In its sample, this clonotype ranks as large. This rearrangement joins TRBV6-5 to TRBJ1-2, with TRBD1 identical over 9 bases. Germline CDR1 and CDR2: MNHEY and SVGAGI. V lost 5 bases to trimming and J lost 4 bases; unmatched junction nucleotides: 11. CDR3 size: 16 residues. The CDR3 coding sequence is TGTGCCAGCAGTCCCGTGTCTGGGACAGGGAGCTATGGCTACACCTTC. Translating it yields CASSPVSGTGSYGYTF.

At least ten counts were recorded for this clonotype. The rearrangement uses TRBV24-1 and TRBJ2-1; tentative D call: TRBD1 (5 bases). Germline values: CDR1 KGHDR, CDR2 SFDVKD. V lost 3 bases and J lost 1, with 9 bases in between. The CDR3 loop spans 15 amino acids. CDR3 DNA sequence: TGTGCCACCAGTGATCCCCAGGGTTCCTACAATGAGCAGTTCTTC. This encodes CATSDPQGSYNEQFF.

The CDR3 here is CASSVGQGVYNEQFF. CDR3 in DNA: TGTGCCAGCAGCGTAGGACAGGGGGTCTACAATGAGCAGTTCTTC. This chain uses TRBV9 with TRBJ2-1, with 9 bases that match TRBD1. Germline V gives CDR1 SGDLS, CDR2 YYNGEE. The ends lost 0 bases at V and 3 bases at J; junction bases unmatched: 1. This CDR3 comprises 15 residues.

This clonotype has a count of ten or more. This chain uses TRBV29-1 with TRBJ2-5, with 12 bases matching TRBD2. J lost 1 base, V lost 4 bases, and 10 bases had no gene match. The V gene's germline CDR1 is SQVTM and CDR2 ANQGSEA. This CDR3 has 17 residues. CDR3: CSVGPIPGLAGQETQYF. CDR3 nucleotide sequence: TGCAGCGTTGGCCCTATTCCGGGACTAGCGGGCCAAGAGACCCAGTACTTC.

The table lists this clonotype with many counts. The V call is TRBV7-2, the J call TRBJ2-7; TRBD2 agrees at 10 bases. The CDR3 length is 15 residues. V lost 3 bases to trimming and J lost 2 bases; unmatched junction nucleotides: 4. Germline V gives CDR1 SGHTA, CDR2 FQGNSA. DNA of the CDR3: TGTGCCAGCAGCTTCCAGCGGGAGGGTCCCTACGAGCAGTACTTC. Its protein product is CASSFQREGPYEQYF.

J is TRBJ2-1 and V is TRBV13; 10 bases are shared with TRBD2. V was clipped by 3 bases and J by 7 bases; unmatched bases: 3. Germline CDR1 reads PRHDT; CDR2 reads FYEKMQ (reference sequence). The CDR3 has 14 amino acids. In DNA form, the CDR3 reads TGTGCCAGCAGCTTTCTAGCGGGAGTGAATGAGCAGTTCTTC. Protein product: CASSFLAGVNEQFF.

This clonotype was seen many times. The chain uses TRBV6-1 and TRBJ2-7, with TRBD2 matching over 8 bases. Trimming at V came to 4 bases and at J to 4 bases, leaving 3 bases not matched to a gene. The length of the CDR3 is 13 residues. Germline loops: CDR1 MNHNS, CDR2 SASEGT. DNA of the CDR3: TGTGCCAGCAGTGGGACTAGCCTGTACGAGCAGTACTTC. It specifies CASSGTSLYEQYF.

This clonotype was found many times. The rearrangement links TRBV6-5 to TRBJ1-5; D ambiguous. Germline CDR1 is MNHEY and CDR2 is SVGAGI. The germline V and J ends were trimmed by 5 bases and 3 bases, with 17 bases remaining between them. CDR3 size: 16 residues. The CDR3 DNA follows: TGTGCCAGCAGTCCAATCTCGGCAGTAGTCAATCAGCCCCAGCATTTT. Protein product: CASSPISAVVNQPQHF.

The DNA of the CDR3 is TGTGCCAGTAGTTGGGACAGGGGAAACACTGAAGCTTTCTTT. Translation gives CASSWDRGNTEAFF. The chain uses TRBV19 and TRBJ1-1; 10 nucleotides align to TRBD1. CDR1 and CDR2 (germline): LNHDA, SQIVND (reference sequence). This CDR3 is 14 amino acids long. V lost 5 bases and J lost 2; bases outside the gene matches: 2.

This chain joins TRBV5-1 and TRBJ2-3; 13 bases agree with TRBD2. CDR1 and CDR2 (germline): SGHRS, YFSETQ. V was clipped by 0 bases and J by 0 bases; unmatched bases: 4. The CDR3 consists of 18 residues. CDR3 sequence reads: CASSLELAGGTSTDTQYF. The CDR3 region has the DNA TGCGCCAGCAGCTTGGAACTAGCGGGAGGGACTAGCACAGATACGCAGTATTTT. Based on the CDR3 plus reference TRBV5-1 and TRBJ2-3, the full variable domain is KAGVTQTPRYLIKTRGQQVTLSCSPISGHRSVSWYQQTPGQGLQFLFEYFSETQRNKGNFPGRFSGRQFSNSRSEMNVSTLELGDSALYLCASSLELAGGTSTDTQYFGPGTRLTVL.

The sample holds many counts of this clonotype. The chain is built from TRBV7-2 and TRBJ2-7; no definite D call. The CDR3 extends over 14 amino acids. The V end lost 1 base, the J end lost 7 bases, and 14 bases lay between the germline ends. The germline gives CDR1 SGHTA, CDR2 FQGNSA. The CDR3 spells CASSLELGWGEQYF. In DNA, the CDR3 is TGTGCCAGCAGCTTAGAATTAGGGTGGGGTGAGCAGTACTTC.

In its sample, this clonotype was seen many times. For the CDR3, the DNA is TGTGCCACTGGGACAGGGGGAACAGATACGCAGTATTTT. This sequence encodes CATGTGGTDTQYF. V and J are TRBV2 and TRBJ2-3; 11 bases are a match to TRBD1. V shed 10 bases, J shed 3 bases, and the junction held 3 bases outside the gene matches. CDR1 and CDR2 from the germline V gene are SNHLY and FYNNEI. The CDR3 covers 13 residues.

In its sample, this clonotype was seen many times. V usage is TRBV7-2 and J usage is TRBJ2-7; 9 positions match TRBD1. The CDR3 contains 15 residues. Germline CDR1 SGHTA, CDR2 FQGNSA. Losses at the gene ends were 2 bases for V and 5 bases for J; bases not matched to a gene: 7. CDR3 region: CASSLKAGTGNEQYF. CDR3 DNA sequence: TGTGCCAGCAGCTTAAAGGCCGGGACAGGGAACGAGCAGTACTTC.

This clonotype has at least ten counts. V is TRBV11-2 and J is TRBJ2-1; 9 positions match TRBD2. The trim removed 1 base at V and 8 bases at J, leaving 9 bases unmatched. Germline CDR1 SGHAT, CDR2 FQNNGV. This CDR3 has 16 amino acids. The CDR3, as DNA: TGTGCCAGCAGCTTAGGGTTAGGTAGCGGGAGAGATGAGCAGTTCTTC. As protein: CASSLGLGSGRDEQFF.

This clonotype was counted ten times or more. The gene calls are TRBV4-3 and TRBJ1-2; 7 nucleotides line up with TRBD1. Germline trimming cut 3 bases from V and 3 bases from J; bases unmatched to any gene: 7. The germline V gene has CDR1 LGHNA and CDR2 YSLEER. This CDR3 is 15 amino acids long. The CDR3 sequence: CASSHRTGGDYGYTF. CDR3 in DNA: TGCGCCAGCAGCCACAGGACAGGTGGAGACTATGGCTACACCTTC.

V gene TRBV2 combines with J gene TRBJ1-4; D remains unclear. The length of the CDR3 is 16 residues. V gave up 10 bases and J gave up 12 bases, with 30 bases separating them. The germline CDR1 and CDR2 sequences are SNHLY and FYNNEI. The CDR3 sequence is CATTTWDRARPQELFF. DNA of the CDR3: TGTGCCACTACAACATGGGATCGGGCCCGACCTCAAGAACTGTTTTTT.

This clonotype was counted at least ten times. This rearrangement joins TRBV27 to TRBJ1-5; 7 bases match TRBD1. Germline loops: CDR1 MNHEY, CDR2 SMNVEV (reference sequence). Trimming at V came to 6 bases and at J to 3 bases, leaving 11 bases not matched to a gene. This CDR3 has 16 amino acids. The CDR3 spells CASRSLDRANNQPQHF. Here the CDR3 DNA reads TGTGCCAGCAGATCCCTAGACAGGGCCAACAATCAGCCCCAGCATTTT.

This clonotype has a single count. Just one base apart from a much larger clone, this may be a read error. The chain uses TRBV3-1 and TRBJ2-7; D call uncertain. Germline CDR1 LGHDT, CDR2 YNNKEL (reference sequence). This CDR3 has 15 residues. V was shortened by 1 base and J by 5 bases, with 15 bases between the two germline ends. The CDR3 loop reads CASSQGVAGWDEQYF. The DNA for the CDR3 is TGTGCCAGCAGCCAAGGTGTGGCAGGATGGGACGAGCAGTACTTC.

This clonotype was counted at least ten times. The chain links TRBV7-2 to TRBJ2-1; TRBD1 matches 8 bases. Germline assignment: CDR1 SGHTA and CDR2 FQGNSA. V gave up 1 base and J gave up 3 bases; unmatched junction bases: 14. The CDR3 has 19 residues. CDR3: CASSLGLDLGQGDYNEQFF. In DNA form, the CDR3 reads TGTGCCAGCAGCTTAGGCCTAGACCTTGGACAGGGAGACTACAATGAGCAGTTCTTC.

The gene calls are TRBV4-3 and TRBJ2-7, with D maybe TRBD2 (6 bases). Trimming cost V 3 bases and J 3 bases, with 12 bases left between them. Germline V CDR1 and CDR2: LGHNA, YSLEER. This CDR3 has 14 residues. The CDR3 spells CASSQAGSGYEQYF. The CDR3 nucleotides read TGCGCCAGCAGCCAGGCGGGTAGCGGCTACGAGCAGTACTTC.

This clonotype was counted ten times or more. The rearrangement links TRBV3-1 to TRBJ2-7; 10 nucleotides align to TRBD2. Trimming cost V 4 bases and J 5 bases; bases outside gene matches: 5. Germline lookup yields CDR1 LGHDT and CDR2 YNNKEL (reference sequence). There are 14 residues in the CDR3. Written as DNA, the CDR3 is TGTGCCAGCAGCCCGGGACTAGCGTACGACGAGCAGTACTTC. It translates to CASSPGLAYDEQYF.

This clonotype was seen ten or more times. This chain connects TRBV2 to TRBJ2-7, with 9 bases that match TRBD2. The CDR3 has 15 amino acids. Germline lookup yields CDR1 SNHLY and CDR2 FYNNEI. After removal of 6 bases from V and 3 bases from J, the junction contained 9 bases not matched to a gene. The CDR3 spells CASSESGRPIYEQYF. The CDR3 DNA reads TGTGCCAGCAGCGAAAGCGGGAGGCCCATCTACGAGCAGTACTTC.

Of note for this clonotype: A much larger clone lies one base from this, so it may be a read error. V gene TRBV5-1 combines with J gene TRBJ2-1; a possible D gene is TRBD1 (5 bases). Germline lookup yields CDR1 SGHRS and CDR2 YFSETQ. V lost 1 base and J 5 bases, leaving 16 bases between the germline ends. The CDR3 sequence is 16 residues long. The CDR3 spells CASSLRAGHLDNEQFF. CDR3 in DNA: TGCGCCAGCAGCTTGAGAGCAGGACACCTTGACAATGAGCAGTTCTTC.

This clonotype was seen ten or more times. The chain is built from TRBV12-3 or TRBV12-4 and TRBJ1-3; D unclear. CDR3 length equals 14 residues. V lost 4 bases and J lost 0, with 7 bases in between. CDR3 region: CASSSDLSGNTIYF. The DNA of the CDR3 is TGTGCCAGCAGTTCGGACCTCTCTGGAAACACCATATATTTT.

This clonotype showed up many times. The chain uses TRBV6-2 or TRBV6-3 and TRBJ2-7; D is ambiguous. V was cut by 3 bases and J by 2 bases, with 11 bases left in between. The germline V gene encodes CDR1 MNHEY and CDR2 SVGEGT. The CDR3 length is 14 residues. CDR3 DNA sequence: TGTGCCAGCAGTTATGCCAGGAGTCCCTACGAGCAGTACTTC. It yields the protein CASSYARSPYEQYF.

This sequence joins TRBV2 and TRBJ1-5; the D is unclear. V lost 8 bases and J lost 0, with 8 bases in between. Germline V gene lookup returns CDR1 SNHLY and CDR2 FYNNEI. The CDR3 covers 13 residues. CDR3 nucleotides: TGTGCCAGCTCATTAAATAGCAATCAGCCCCAGCATTTT. Translation gives CASSLNSNQPQHF. The full variable domain, rest sourced from reference TRBV2 and TRBJ1-5, is EPEVTQTPSHQVTQMGQEVILRCVPISNHLYFYWYRQILGQKVEFLVSFYNNEISEKSEIFDDQFSVERPDGSNFTLKIRSTKLEDSAMYFCASSLNSNQPQHFGDGTRLSIL.